These 14 T cell receptor beta chains were sequenced from one sample in a study of blood T cells in healthy people across ages. Through a sample-barcoded 5' primer and a J-beta primer mix, a second PCR was run for about 6 to 11 cycles. One entry per CDR3 protein results from TCRdb running MiXCR on the 5' RACE reads. The sample consists of roughly 1.4 million distinct CDR3 sequences, 45% to 70% of them appearing once. The sequenced material came from blood. These receptors were collected from a man between 18 and 29 years old in good health.

This clonotype was seen a few times. The V gene is TRBV27, the J gene TRBJ2-3; 10 positions agree with TRBD2. J gave up 7 bases and V 7 bases, and 5 bases lay outside the gene matches. Looked up from germline, CDR1 is MNHEY and CDR2 is SMNVEV (reference sequence). There are 13 residues in the CDR3. CDR3 sequence: CASTLAGANTQYF. The CDR3 coding sequence is TGTGCCAGCACGCTAGCGGGAGCTAATACGCAGTATTTT.

The chain links TRBV29-1 to TRBJ1-1; possible D gene TRBD1, 5 bases. CDR1 is SQVTM, CDR2 ANQGSEA, per germline. This CDR3 is 14 amino acids long. The V end was cut by 2 bases, the J end by 3 bases, with 13 bases between. The CDR3 sequence is CSVESWGGDTEAFF. For the CDR3, the DNA is TGCAGCGTTGAATCGTGGGGCGGTGACACTGAAGCTTTCTTT. The variable domain in full, completed from reference TRBV29-1 and TRBJ1-1, reads SAVISQKPSRDICQRGTSLTIQCQVDSQVTMMFWYRQQPGQSLTLIATANQGSEATYESGFVIDKFPISRPNLTFSTLTVSNMSPEDSSIYLCSVESWGGDTEAFFGQGTRLTVV.

This clonotype was seen a single time. The chain is built from TRBV5-6 and TRBJ2-1; 7 nucleotides align to TRBD1. The J call is uncertain, as TRBJ2-7 better fits the DNA end. The CDR3 spans 16 residues. The germline CDR1 and CDR2 sequences are SGHDT and YYEEEE. The CDR3 reads CASSSKPGGTYNEQYF. The CDR3 nucleotides are TGTGCCAGCAGCTCGAAACCAGGGGGAACCTACAATGAGCAGTACTTC.

This clonotype was picked up a small number of times. The chain combines TRBV27 with TRBJ2-7; D not certain. This CDR3 region has 15 residues. Trimming took 3 bases from V and 0 from J, leaving 12 bases between them. Looked up from germline, CDR1 is MNHEY and CDR2 is SMNVEV (reference sequence). CDR3: CASSFSLGSSYEQYF. For the CDR3, the DNA is TGTGCCAGCAGTTTTAGCTTAGGCAGCTCCTACGAGCAGTACTTC.

This chain connects TRBV29-1 to TRBJ2-2, with 7 positions matching TRBD1. Germline CDR1 SQVTM, CDR2 ANQGSEA. The V gene end was trimmed by 7 bases and the J gene end by 4 bases; junction bases not matched to a gene: 12. The CDR3 is 15 amino acids. Here the CDR3 reads CSASTQGWSTGELFF. The CDR3, as DNA: TGCAGCGCCTCAACACAGGGGTGGAGCACCGGGGAGCTGTTTTTT.

V and J are TRBV24-1 and TRBJ2-5, with 8 bases aligning to TRBD2. This CDR3 is built from 12 residues. V was pared by 6 bases and J by 11 bases, with 7 bases of the junction left unmatched. The germline CDR1 and CDR2 sequences are KGHDR and SFDVKD. In DNA, the CDR3 is TGTGCCACCAGTAAAACGGGACTAGAGCAGTACTTC. Protein: CATSKTGLEQYF.

J is TRBJ2-7 and V is TRBV6-7; the D is unclear. TRBV6-7 is an ORF, and what it does is uncertain. The CDR3 runs to 15 residues. Trimming stripped 2 bases from V and 4 bases from J, with 15 bases between. The CDR3 reads CASSYGPASRYEQYF. The CDR3, as DNA: TGTGCCAGCAGTTACGGCCCAGCATCGCGGTACGAGCAGTACTTC.

This clonotype was picked up a small number of times. V and J are TRBV29-1 and TRBJ2-3; D tentatively reads TRBD1 or TRBD2 (5 bases each). Germline V lookup: CDR1 SQVTM, CDR2 ANQGSEA. The V end was cut by 7 bases, the J end by 4 bases, with 18 bases between. This CDR3 comprises 14 residues. The CDR3 bases are TGCAGCGCCACGAGAGGGACGTCGGCAGATACGCAGTATTTT. Amino acid sequence: CSATRGTSADTQYF.

Only a few counts were recorded for this clonotype. The J gene is TRBJ2-1, the V gene TRBV6-1; unclear D gene. The length of the CDR3 is 12 residues. Trimming shortened V by 4 bases and J by 8 bases, and 9 bases separated the two germline ends. Germline CDR1 is MNHNS and CDR2 is SASEGT. CDR3 loop: CASSVWVDEQFF. The CDR3 nucleotides are TGTGCCAGCAGTGTATGGGTGGATGAGCAGTTCTTC.

The V gene is TRBV3-1, the J gene TRBJ2-7; weak D call: TRBD1 (6 bases). Trimming cost V 0 bases and J 0 bases, with 15 bases left between them. Germline CDR1 LGHDT, CDR2 YNNKEL (reference sequence). The CDR3 extends over 17 amino acids. Here the CDR3 DNA reads TGTGCCAGCAGCCAAGATCAGTCAGGGGTCACCTCCTACGAGCAGTACTTC. Translation gives CASSQDQSGVTSYEQYF.

The rearrangement joins TRBV20-1 to TRBJ2-1; D might be TRBD1 (7 bases). The CDR3 has 14 residues. Germline CDR1 DFQATT, CDR2 SNEGSKA (reference sequence). V gave up 4 bases and J gave up 7 bases, with 17 bases separating them. The CDR3 spells CSAIRGELYNEQFF. CDR3 in DNA: TGCAGTGCTATCAGGGGGGAATTATATAATGAGCAGTTCTTC.

The chain uses TRBV28 and TRBJ2-7; 8 nucleotides align to TRBD1. V shed 5 bases and J 3 bases; nucleotides not matched to a gene: 6. This CDR3 comprises 14 residues. Germline CDR1 reads MDHEN; CDR2 reads SYDVKM. The CDR3 coding sequence is TGTGCCAGCAGTAAGACAGGGGCTCGCTACGAGCAGTACTTC. It specifies CASSKTGARYEQYF.

The V call is TRBV4-3, the J call TRBJ1-2; no reliable D call. With 0 bases removed from V and 6 bases from J, the gap between germline ends came to 11 bases. Germline V gives CDR1 LGHNA, CDR2 YSLEER. CDR3 length: 14 residues. CDR3 in DNA: TGCGCCAGCAGCCAAGAGGTCAGGCGCCATGGCTACACCTTC. Its translation: CASSQEVRRHGYTF.

The chain employs TRBV5-1 and TRBJ2-7; D is tentatively TRBD1 or TRBD2 (5 bases each). The assigned J gene may be wrong: the sequence end matches TRBJ2-4 better. CDR1 is SGHRS and CDR2 is YFSETQ in the germline V gene. The CDR3 consists of 16 residues. The CDR3 here is CASSIPAGGSRNIQYF. Here the CDR3 DNA reads TGCGCCAGCAGCATCCCAGCTGGGGGATCCAGAAACATTCAGTACTTC.